These 5 T cell receptor beta chains were all obtained from the same sample, sequenced in a study of T cell responses to AZD1222 COVID-19 vaccine. The table came from immunoSEQ multiplex PCR; TCRdb's copy has only in-frame clones and leaves some out. The table lists roughly 120,000 clones, 88% of them singletons. The material sequenced was peripheral blood, taken on day 0 of AZD1222 vaccination. These receptors came from an adult in good health.

This chain links TRBV9 with TRBJ2-7, with TRBD1 identical over 9 bases. The CDR3 is made up of 14 amino acids. V lost 5 bases, J lost 4 bases, and 7 bases stayed unmatched. Germline CDR1 SGDLS, CDR2 YYNGEE. CDR3 in amino acids: CASSVTGTGYEQYF. DNA of the CDR3: TGTGCCAGCAGTGTTACCGGGACAGGGTACGAGCAGTACTTC.

The V and J genes are TRBV5-1 and TRBJ1-5; tentatively, D is TRBD1 (5 bases). The V end was cut by 4 bases, the J end by 0 bases, with 14 bases between. Germline lookup yields CDR1 SGHRS and CDR2 YFSETQ. The CDR3 has 16 residues. The CDR3 sequence: CASSPGRGDSNQPQHF. The CDR3 nucleotides are TGCGCCAGCAGCCCCGGTCGAGGGGATAGCAATCAGCCCCAGCATTTT.

The chain has TRBV11-3 and TRBJ1-1, with D tentatively TRBD1 (5 bases). V was clipped by 5 bases and J by 4 bases, with 8 bases between them. Germline V gene sequence: CDR1 SGHNT, CDR2 YENEEA. The CDR3 totals 12 residues. The CDR3 sequence is CASSQGVTEAFF. The CDR3 nucleotides read TGTGCCAGCAGCCAAGGGGTCACTGAAGCTTTCTTT.

CDR3 region: CAWTRTAEAFF. The CDR3 DNA sequence: TGTGCCTGGACCAGAACAGCTGAAGCTTTCTTT. V gene TRBV30 combines with J gene TRBJ1-1; D unresolved. The CDR3 is made up of 11 amino acids. The ends were cut back, 4 bases at V and 6 bases at J, with 9 bases in the middle. The germline gives CDR1 GTSNPN, CDR2 SVGIG (reference sequence).

This clone is a singleton in its sample. The V and J genes are TRBV6-2 or TRBV6-3 and TRBJ1-5; TRBD1 aligns across 12 bases. This CDR3 comprises 17 residues. From germline, CDR1 is MNHEY and CDR2 SVGEGT. V lost 6 bases to trimming and J lost 1 base; unmatched junction nucleotides: 7. The CDR3 DNA is TGTGCCAGCAGCCGAGGGACAGGGGGCCCAAGCAATCAGCCCCAGCATTTT. Residues: CASSRGTGGPSNQPQHF.